Listed below are T cell receptor beta chains from one sample, sequenced in a study of T cell repertoires in cytomegalovirus infection. TCRdb re-derived calls from the reads in MiXCR, one entry per CDR3 protein. In the table there are tens of thousands of distinct CDR3 sequences, approximately 19% of which are singletons. No antigens are known for them. The sequenced sample was CD8+ T cells from cultured PBMCs, obtained from culture after CMV antigen stimulation. Receptor source: a human donor in good health (CMV status not recorded). Some clones in this sample may be carry-over from other donors' samples. Each CDR3 is given with its conserved first and last residue. D genes are given only for firm matches. Clone size, where shown, is once, few, many, or a class for clones that have expanded.

cdr3_length j_call v_call d_call clone_size cdr3_aa cdr3_nt
12 TRBJ1-2 TRBV12-3/TRBV12-4 NA many CASSLRTRGYTF TGTGCCAGCAGTTTGAGGACTCGTGGCTACACCTTC
15 TRBJ1-6 TRBV4-3 NA few CASSQEIQGNSPLHF TGCGCCAGCAGCCAAGAAATACAGGGCAATTCACCCCTCCACTTT
16 TRBJ2-7 TRBV7-2 TRBD2 many CASSLGGGGVSYEQYF TGTGCCAGCAGCTTAGGCGGCGGGGGGGTCTCCTACGAGCAGTACTTC
15 TRBJ2-3 TRBV28 TRBD1 few CASSLTGGFADTQYF TGTGCCAGCAGTTTGACAGGGGGCTTCGCAGATACGCAGTATTTT
14 TRBJ1-2 TRBV30 TRBD1 few CAWSSGGGWYGYTF TGTGCCTGGAGTTCAGGGGGCGGATGGTATGGCTACACCTTC
15 TRBJ1-3 TRBV4-3 NA many CASSQDVGSGNTIYF TGCGCCAGCAGCCAAGATGTGGGCTCTGGAAACACCATATATTTT
15 TRBJ2-5 TRBV7-3 TRBD1 many CASSPGQGDQETQYF TGTGCCAGCAGTCCCGGACAGGGGGATCAAGAGACCCAGTACTTC
14 TRBJ1-1 TRBV30 NA many CAWIHRGTNTEAFF TGTGCCTGGATCCATAGGGGGACGAACACTGAAGCTTTCTTT
13 TRBJ2-3 TRBV11-2 NA NA CASSLGEGFTQYF TGTGCCAGCAGCTTAGGTGAAGGTTTTACGCAGTATTTT
15 TRBJ2-5 TRBV4-2 TRBD2 NA CASSLWAGGQETQYF TGTGCCAGCAGCCTTTGGGCGGGGGGTCAAGAGACCCAGTACTTC
21 TRBJ2-2 TRBV19 TRBD1 once CASSTSLYRDRASRGTGELFF TGTGCCAGTAGTACCTCTCTGTACCGGGACAGGGCATCGAGAGGCACCGGGGAGCTGTTTTTT
15 TRBJ2-7 TRBV7-9 NA NA CASSPRTGKPYQQYF TGTGCCAGCAGCCCACGCACGGGGAAACCCTACCAGCAGTACTTC
17 TRBJ1-1 TRBV19 NA few CASSIARGPGSDTEAFF TGTGCCAGTAGTATAGCCAGGGGCCCGGGGTCCGATACTGAAGCTTTCTTT
15 TRBJ2-7 TRBV7-8 NA many CASSRQREGSYEQYF TGTGCCAGCAGCCGTCAGCGAGAAGGCTCCTACGAGCAGTACTTC
13 TRBJ2-5 TRBV7-2 NA medium-sized CASSLVRVETQYF TGTGCCAGCAGCTTAGTACGGGTAGAGACCCAGTACTTC
14 TRBJ1-2 TRBV7-3 TRBD1 few CASTGTGVNYGYTF TGTGCCAGCACCGGGACAGGGGTGAACTATGGCTACACCTTC
16 TRBJ1-2 TRBV19 NA few CASSTPGTMKEHGYTF TGTGCCAGTAGTACCCCCGGGACAATGAAAGAACATGGCTACACCTTC
14 TRBJ2-1 TRBV12-3/TRBV12-4 NA many CASSYGNSGNEQFF TGTGCCAGCAGTTATGGGAACAGCGGCAATGAGCAGTTCTTC
17 TRBJ2-3 TRBV7-2 TRBD1 many CASSLAPSAGTGDTQYF TGTGCCAGCAGCTTAGCGCCGTCGGCGGGGACAGGAGATACGCAGTATTTT
14 TRBJ2-3 TRBV12-3/TRBV12-4 NA few CASSSGVYTDTQYF TGTGCCAGCAGTTCGGGGGTCTACACAGATACGCAGTATTTT
14 TRBJ2-5 TRBV4-1 NA few CASSQLLGRRTQYF TGCGCCAGCAGCCAATTGCTGGGTAGGAGGACCCAGTACTTC
14 TRBJ1-1 TRBV27 NA NA CASSLYQKNTEAFF TGTGCCAGCAGTTTATATCAGAAGAACACTGAAGCTTTCTTT
14 TRBJ2-1 TRBV6-2/TRBV6-3 TRBD1 many CASSYETGSHEQFF TGTGCCAGCAGTTACGAGACAGGGAGCCATGAGCAGTTCTTC
16 TRBJ2-1 TRBV28 NA few CASSLTILVGEHEQFF TGTGCCAGCAGTTTAACTATACTAGTTGGCGAACATGAGCAGTTCTTC
13 TRBJ2-3 TRBV12-3/TRBV12-4 NA few CASSLSAPDTQYF TGTGCCAGCAGTTTATCCGCCCCAGATACGCAGTATTTT
15 TRBJ2-5 TRBV7-9 TRBD2 NA CASSRTSGRDETQYF TGTGCCAGCAGCCGGACTAGCGGGAGGGATGAGACCCAGTACTTC
14 TRBJ1-4 TRBV11-2 NA many CASSLAGLNEKLFF TGTGCCTCCTCCTTGGCAGGGCTAAATGAAAAACTGTTTTTT
12 TRBJ2-7 TRBV7-9 NA few CASSWTEDEQYF TGTGCCAGCAGCTGGACAGAAGACGAGCAGTACTTC
16 TRBJ1-5 TRBV4-1 TRBD1 NA CASSQDGAGGRQPQHF TGCGCCAGCAGCCAAGATGGGGCAGGGGGTCGTCAGCCCCAGCATTTT
11 TRBJ1-4 TRBV6-2/TRBV6-3 NA many CASSDREKLFF TGTGCCAGCAGTGATCGTGAAAAACTGTTTTTT
15 TRBJ2-1 TRBV6-1 NA few CASTQGPGAYNEQFF TGTGCCAGCACCCAGGGGCCAGGGGCCTACAATGAGCAGTTCTTC
16 TRBJ1-2 TRBV6-2/TRBV6-3 TRBD1 NA CASSYHTGQTPYGYTF TGTGCCAGCAGTTACCACACGGGACAGACCCCCTATGGCTACACCTTC
15 TRBJ1-2 TRBV14 TRBD1 NA CASSPPGGGIYGYTF TGTGCCAGCAGCCCCCCAGGGGGGGGCATATATGGCTACACCTTC
13 TRBJ2-5 TRBV7-3 NA many CASSLNGLETQYF TGTGCCAGCAGCTTAAATGGTTTGGAGACCCAGTACTTC
15 TRBJ1-2 TRBV5-6 NA NA CASSLEGARAYGYTF TGTGCCAGCAGCTTGGAGGGCGCCAGGGCCTATGGCTACACCTTC
17 TRBJ2-7 TRBV12-3/TRBV12-4 TRBD2 few CASSTRLAGESEYEQYF TGTGCCAGCAGTACCCGACTAGCGGGAGAAAGCGAGTACGAGCAGTACTTC
14 TRBJ1-2 TRBV6-5 NA many CASSLRLTNYGYTF TGTGCCAGCAGTCTACGACTGACTAACTATGGCTACACCTTC
15 TRBJ2-3 TRBV9 TRBD1 few CASSPRTGETDTQYF TGTGCCAGCAGCCCTCGGACAGGGGAAACAGATACGCAGTATTTT
17 TRBJ2-1 TRBV4-3 TRBD2 few CASSQEGGDLPYNEQFF TGCGCCAGCAGCCAAGAGGGGGGGGACCTACCCTACAATGAGCAGTTCTTC
11 TRBJ2-7 TRBV20-1 NA NA CSASRGFEQYF TGCAGTGCTAGTCGAGGGTTTGAGCAGTACTTC
15 TRBJ2-3 TRBV7-9 NA NA CASSHQGASTDTQYF TGTGCCAGCAGCCACCAGGGCGCTAGCACAGATACGCAGTATTTT
14 TRBJ2-3 TRBV6-2/TRBV6-3 NA NA CASTRGGRPDTQYF TGTGCCAGCACCAGGGGGGGCCGCCCAGATACGCAGTATTTT
11 TRBJ2-5 TRBV2 NA few CASSESLTQYF TGTGCCAGCAGTGAAAGCCTGACCCAGTACTTC
13 TRBJ1-1 TRBV19 NA few CATTATGFDEAFF TGTGCCACCACCGCCACAGGGTTCGATGAAGCTTTCTTT
16 TRBJ2-3 TRBV6-2/TRBV6-3 NA once CASSYSREFSTDTQYF TGTGCCAGCAGTTACTCGAGGGAGTTTAGCACAGATACGCAGTATTTT
14 TRBJ2-7 TRBV11-2 TRBD2 many CASSSPGGLYEQYF TGTGCCAGCAGCTCCCCGGGGGGACTCTACGAGCAGTACTTC
14 TRBJ2-3 TRBV11-2 NA NA CASSLAGASDTQYF TGTGCCAGCAGCTTAGCGGGGGCATCAGATACGCAGTATTTT
14 TRBJ2-3 TRBV5-8 NA NA CASTLKLMTDTQYF TGTGCCAGCACCTTAAAGCTGATGACAGATACGCAGTATTTT
14 TRBJ1-2 TRBV7-9 TRBD1 NA CAGGWTGTNYGYTF TGTGCCGGGGGTTGGACAGGGACTAACTATGGCTACACCTTC
16 TRBJ1-3 TRBV5-6 NA many CASSLSSGMYRDTIYF TGTGCCAGCAGCTTGAGTTCAGGAATGTATCGGGACACCATATATTTT
18 TRBJ1-4 TRBV3-1 NA NA CASSQDPGEDVTNEKLFF TGTGCCAGCAGCCAAGACCCAGGGGAGGATGTAACTAATGAAAAACTGTTTTTT
15 TRBJ2-7 TRBV19 TRBD1 many CASSILGQGPREQYF TGTGCCAGTAGTATACTTGGACAGGGTCCTCGGGAGCAGTACTTC
15 TRBJ2-6 TRBV15 NA many CATKGAASGANVLTF TGTGCCACCAAAGGTGCAGCCTCTGGGGCCAACGTCCTGACTTTC
14 TRBJ2-7 TRBV4-1 NA once CASSQDSTSREQYF TGCGCCAGCAGCCAAGATTCGACATCGCGGGAGCAGTACTTC
14 TRBJ1-2 TRBV7-3 NA many CASSLNPGALGYTF TGTGCCAGCAGCTTAAATCCGGGGGCGCTTGGCTACACCTTC